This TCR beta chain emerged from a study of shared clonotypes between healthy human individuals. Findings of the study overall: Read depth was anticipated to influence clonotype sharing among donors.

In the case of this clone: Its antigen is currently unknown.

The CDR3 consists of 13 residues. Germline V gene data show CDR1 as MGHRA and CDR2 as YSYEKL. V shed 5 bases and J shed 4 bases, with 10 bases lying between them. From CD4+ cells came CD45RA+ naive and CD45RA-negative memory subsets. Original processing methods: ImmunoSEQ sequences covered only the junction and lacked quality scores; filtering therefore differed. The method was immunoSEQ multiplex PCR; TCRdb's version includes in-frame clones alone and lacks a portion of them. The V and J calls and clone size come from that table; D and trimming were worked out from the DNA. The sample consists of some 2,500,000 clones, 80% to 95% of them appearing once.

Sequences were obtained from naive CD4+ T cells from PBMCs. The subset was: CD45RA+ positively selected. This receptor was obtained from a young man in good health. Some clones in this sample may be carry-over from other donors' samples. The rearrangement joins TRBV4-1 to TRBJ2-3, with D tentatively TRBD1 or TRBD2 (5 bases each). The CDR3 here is CASSGTAADTQYF. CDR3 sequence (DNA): TGCGCCAGCAGCGGGACCGCCGCAGATACGCAGTATTTT.